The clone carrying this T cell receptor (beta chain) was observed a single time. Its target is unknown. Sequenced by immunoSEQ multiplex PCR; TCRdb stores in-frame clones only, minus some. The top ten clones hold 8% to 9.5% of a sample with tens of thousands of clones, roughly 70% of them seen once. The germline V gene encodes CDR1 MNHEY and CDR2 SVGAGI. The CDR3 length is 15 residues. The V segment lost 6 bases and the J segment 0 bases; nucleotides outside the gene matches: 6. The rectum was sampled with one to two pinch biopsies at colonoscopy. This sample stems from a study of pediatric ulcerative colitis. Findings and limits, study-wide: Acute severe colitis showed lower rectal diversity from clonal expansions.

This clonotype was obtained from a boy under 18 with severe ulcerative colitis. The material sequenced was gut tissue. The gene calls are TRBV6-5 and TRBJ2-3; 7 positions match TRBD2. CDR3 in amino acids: CASSNGLVSTDTQYF. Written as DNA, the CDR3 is TGTGCCAGCAGCAATGGACTAGTAAGCACAGATACGCAGTATTTT.